The 19 T cell receptor beta chains below come from one sample, sequenced in a study of blood T cell repertoires in COVID-19. Assay used: immunoSEQ multiplex PCR; TCRdb lists only in-frame clones, some missing. The table records under 250,000 clones, about 87% of them present only once. Sequencing was performed on PBMCs or T cells enriched from blood (not recorded which). These receptors came from a woman in her 40s who had been exposed to COVID-19.

This rearrangement joins TRBV9 to TRBJ1-6; the D gene is possibly TRBD1 (5 bases). CDR1 and CDR2 from the germline V gene are SGDLS and YYNGEE. CDR3 size: 13 residues. V lost 4 bases to trimming and J lost 12 bases, with 14 bases between them. The CDR3 DNA sequence: TGTGCCAGCAGCCTAACGGGGGGAATACCCCTCCACTTT. Translated, it gives CASSLTGGIPLHF.

This rearrangement joins TRBV5-4 to TRBJ2-4, with 8 nucleotides matching TRBD1. Germline-derived CDR1 and CDR2 are SGHNT and YYREEE (reference sequence). The ends lost 2 bases at V and 1 base at J; junction bases unmatched: 8. This CDR3 has 17 amino acids. The CDR3 reads CASSFAGRQGAKNIQYF. CDR3 DNA sequence: TGTGCCAGCAGCTTCGCCGGGAGACAGGGGGCCAAAAACATTCAGTACTTC.

This rearrangement joins TRBV7-3 to TRBJ2-6; D may be TRBD1 (6 bases). Germline CDR1 reads SGHTA; CDR2 reads FQGTGA. Trimming cost V 2 bases and J 0 bases, with 11 bases left between them. This CDR3 contains 17 residues. The CDR3 protein is CASSLFRGSSGANVLTF. The DNA of the CDR3 is TGTGCCAGCAGCTTATTTAGGGGGAGCTCTGGGGCCAACGTCCTGACTTTC.

The V call is TRBV5-4, the J call TRBJ2-1; D might be TRBD2 (6 bases). V was trimmed by 4 bases and J by 15 bases, leaving 14 bases between them. From germline, CDR1 is SGHNT and CDR2 YYREEE (reference sequence). The CDR3 length is 11 residues. CDR3 DNA sequence: TGTGCCAGCAGCGCGGGACGAATCTCGTTCTTC. Residues: CASSAGRISFF.

This chain uses TRBV3-1 (or the pseudogene TRBV3-2) with TRBJ1-6; 7 bases are shared with TRBD1. The CDR3 consists of 18 residues. Germline CDR1 is LGHDT and CDR2 is YNNKEL (reference sequence). The V and J ends lost 5 bases and 0 bases, in that order; junction bases with no gene match: 10. In DNA form, the CDR3 reads TGTGCCAGCAGCTCACTGTCGGGACAGAGCTCCTATAATTCACCCCTCCACTTT. It specifies CASSSLSGQSSYNSPLHF.

This clone was counted once. The V and J genes are TRBV28 and TRBJ1-4, with 7 bases fitting TRBD1. The CDR3 totals 15 residues. CDR1 is MDHEN and CDR2 is SYDVKM in the germline V gene. The J segment lost 5 bases and the V segment lost 3 bases, leaving 6 bases of the junction unmatched. The CDR3 DNA reads TGTGCCAGCAGTTTTCGGGACAGTAGAAATGAAAAACTGTTTTTT. Translating gives CASSFRDSRNEKLFF.

The V gene is TRBV4-2, the J gene TRBJ2-5; 10 positions match TRBD2. Germline V lookup: CDR1 LGHNA, CDR2 YNFKEQ. CDR3 size: 16 residues. The junction had 6 bases not matched to a gene; V was cut back by 1 base and J by 4 bases. The DNA of the CDR3 is TGTGCCAGCAGCCAAGGCCGGCTAGCGGGAGCAGAGACCCAGTACTTC. Protein product: CASSQGRLAGAETQYF.

CDR3 sequence (DNA): TGCGCCAGCAGTCAATCTATGAGGGTACCCAAGCCCCTGGGGACTGAAGCTTTCTTT. This encodes CASSQSMRVPKPLGTEAFF. The chain links TRBV23-1 to TRBJ1-1; D is undetermined. TRBV23-1 is noted as an ORF with a role that remains uncertain. With 0 bases removed from V and 5 bases from J, the gap between germline ends came to 25 bases. The CDR3 length is 19 residues.

This clone has just one count. The chain combines TRBV3-1 (or the pseudogene TRBV3-2) with TRBJ2-1, with 13 bases aligning to TRBD2. Germline loops: CDR1 LGHDT, CDR2 YNNKEL (reference sequence). Germline trimming cut 4 bases from V and 9 bases from J; bases unmatched to any gene: 12. The CDR3 is 17 amino acids. In DNA form, the CDR3 reads TGTGCCAGCAGCCGAAAGAGGGGACTAGCGGGGTTGGGTGAGCAGTTCTTC. It is translated as CASSRKRGLAGLGEQFF.

This chain uses TRBV3-1 (or the pseudogene TRBV3-2) with TRBJ1-1, with 7 bases identical to TRBD1. CDR1 LGHDT and CDR2 YNNKEL come from the germline V gene (reference sequence). The CDR3 spans 13 residues. V dropped 0 bases and J dropped 11; count of bases not matched to a gene: 6. The CDR3 DNA is TGTGCCAGCAGCCAAGACTACAGGGGACGGGCTTTCTTT. Residues: CASSQDYRGRAFF.

The rearrangement links TRBV7-9 to TRBJ2-1; the match to TRBD2 covers 8 bases. The CDR3 spans 17 residues. Germline V CDR1 and CDR2: SEHNR, FQNEAQ (reference sequence). After removal of 5 bases from V and 2 bases from J, the junction contained 11 bases not matched to a gene. CDR3 sequence (DNA): TGTGCCAGCAGCCCGGTGGGAGCGGGGGAGACCTACAATGAGCAGTTCTTC. Translated, it gives CASSPVGAGETYNEQFF.

The gene calls are TRBV14 and TRBJ1-3, with D possibly TRBD1 on 5 matching bases. The V end was cut by 4 bases, the J end by 4 bases, with 14 bases between. This CDR3 spans 15 amino acids. Germline-derived CDR1 and CDR2 are SGHDN and FVKESK. The CDR3 spells CASSRGGHYGNTIYF. DNA for the CDR3: TGTGCCAGCAGCCGGGGGGGTCACTACGGAAACACCATATATTTT.

J is TRBJ2-1 and V is TRBV28; D is unresolved. The CDR3 length is 13 residues. Trimming removed 7 bases at V and 6 bases at J, with 13 bases between. Germline V gene sequence: CDR1 MDHEN, CDR2 SYDVKM. The CDR3 loop is CASIGPFRNEQFF. CDR3 sequence (DNA): TGTGCCAGCATTGGGCCCTTTCGCAATGAGCAGTTCTTC. The complete variable domain, with remaining parts taken from reference TRBV28 and TRBJ2-1, reads DVKVTQSSRYLVKRTGEKVFLECVQDMDHENMFWYRQDPGLGLRLIYFSYDVKMKEKGDIPEGYSVSREKKERFSLILESASTNQTSMYLCASIGPFRNEQFFGPGTRLTVL.

The V and J genes are TRBV7-2 and TRBJ2-4; no definite D call. CDR1 and CDR2 (germline): SGHTA, FQGNSA. V was pared by 4 bases and J by 9 bases, with 7 bases between. The CDR3 runs 11 residues. CDR3 amino acids: CASSSRSIQYF. CDR3 DNA sequence: TGTGCCAGCAGCTCTAGAAGCATTCAGTACTTC. Looking up the rest from reference TRBV7-2 and TRBJ2-4 gives the full variable domain: GAGVSQSPSNKVTEKGKDVELRCDPISGHTALYWYRQSLGQGLEFLIYFQGNSAPDKSGLPSDRFSAERTGGSVSTLTIQRTQQEDSAVYLCASSSRSIQYFGAGTRLSVL.

The J gene is TRBJ1-5, the V gene TRBV9, with D perhaps matching TRBD1 (6 bases). Trimming left V 4 bases short and J 0 bases short, with 8 bases between. CDR3 length: 14 amino acids. Germline CDR1 and CDR2: SGDLS and YYNGEE. The CDR3 spells CASSQGNSNQPQHF. CDR3 nucleotide sequence: TGTGCCAGCAGCCAGGGGAATAGCAATCAGCCCCAGCATTTT.

The CDR3 region has the DNA TGTGCCAGCAGCGTAGGAACAGGCTCGGGAAACACCATATATTTT. It codes for CASSVGTGSGNTIYF. The gene calls are TRBV9 and TRBJ1-3; a possible D gene is TRBD1 (5 bases). Germline V gene sequence: CDR1 SGDLS, CDR2 YYNGEE. V was cut by 0 bases and J by 4 bases, with 11 bases left in between. The CDR3 has 15 amino acids. The full variable domain, rest sourced from reference TRBV9 and TRBJ1-3, is DSGVTQTPKHLITATGQRVTLRCSPRSGDLSVYWYQQSLDQGLQFLIQYYNGEERAKGNILERFSAQQFPDLHSELNLSSLELGDSALYFCASSVGTGSGNTIYFGEGSWLTVV.

With regard to this clone: A junction end diverges from the germline sequence, so it may reflect a read error. The CDR3 is CASSTRTGMAEKLFF. The CDR3 nucleotides are TGTGCCAGCAGCACCCGGACAGGGATGGCTGAAAAACTGTTTTTT. The chain has TRBV5-1 and TRBJ1-4; TRBD1 agrees at 8 bases. This CDR3 has 15 residues. CDR1 is SGHRS and CDR2 is YFSETQ in the germline V gene.

The chain joins TRBV7-6 to TRBJ1-3, with 10 positions matching TRBD1. The CDR3 is 15 residues long. Trimming at V came to 1 base and at J to 6 bases, leaving 3 bases not matched to a gene. Germline CDR1 and CDR2: SGHVS and FNYEAQ. CDR3 bases: TGTGCCAGCAGCTTAGGGGGACAGGGGCTAAACACCATATATTTT. Residues: CASSLGGQGLNTIYF.

About this clone itself: Other DNA sequences in this sample translate to the same CDR3. The rearrangement links TRBV28 to TRBJ1-2, with D possibly matching TRBD1 (5 bases). Germline CDR1 is MDHEN and CDR2 is SYDVKM. Trimming pared 6 bases from V and 2 bases from J, leaving 10 bases between. This CDR3 is built from 13 residues. The CDR3 protein is CASRTTANYGYTF. The CDR3 bases are TGTGCCAGCAGGACGACAGCCAACTATGGCTACACCTTC.